The clone carrying this TCR beta chain was counted a few times. This sample was taken from a study of blood T cell repertoires in COVID-19. Per germline, CDR1 LNHNV and CDR2 YYDKDF (reference sequence). CDR3 length: 15 residues. Trimming pared 4 bases from V and 5 bases from J, leaving 15 bases between. The method was immunoSEQ multiplex PCR; TCRdb's version includes in-frame clones alone and lacks a portion of them. The repertoire holds about 12,000 clones, with 73% as singletons. This receptor was identified in a human donor in a cohort sampled during active COVID-19. The V gene is TRBV15, the J gene TRBJ2-1; TRBD1 is a possible D gene (5 bases). Sequenced: peripheral blood. The CDR3 DNA follows: TGTGCCACCAGCAACCTTGACAGACCCCACAATGAGCAGTTCTTC. Protein: CATSNLDRPHNEQFF.